The text below deals with one TCR beta chain. Its antigen is unknown. Base qualities are not provided; no much larger clone lies one nucleotide away. The study evaluated CTLA-4 blockade (ipilimumab) given together with focal radiation therapy in patients who had chemo-refractory metastatic non-small-cell lung cancer. The sample belongs to a study of radiotherapy plus CTLA-4 blockade in lung cancer (dated by TCRdb to between 2017 and 2018). At the level of the whole study: Objective responses were observed in 15% to 20% of enrolled patients, and disease control was achieved in 30% to 40%.

What the work shows at the level of the full study, not this receptor alone: Early dynamic changes in blood T cell clones, together with increased serum interferon-beta after radiation, were reported as the strongest predictors of response. TCR clones derived from tumors expanded in peripheral blood after treatment with radiotherapy and ipilimumab.

Libraries were made using the immunoSEQ multiplex PCR assay. TCRdb obtained this table from immuneACCESS and retained in-frame rearrangements with V and J assigned. These tables miss some clones; where compared with another copy, unresolved V genes account for less than half of the shortfall, and the remainder is unexplained. The sample includes tens of thousands of clones, with approximately 80% observed a single time. About 4.2% of the sample is taken by the ten largest. Trimming at the junction amounts to 6 bases on V and 2 bases on J, and the germline ends lie 17 bases apart. The CDR3 spans 16 residues, from the cysteine through the phenylalanine. The sequence is cut down to CDR3 DNA, 48 bases in frame from base 1. CDR1 and CDR2 (ENHRY, SYGVKD) derive from the germline V gene.

The sequence joins TRBV10-3 to TRBJ2-1; TRBD2 might be the D gene, on 7 matching bases. This receptor was taken from a human donor with non-small cell lung cancer who had a complete response to radiotherapy plus ipilimumab. Material: peripheral blood, obtained from a patient treated with radiotherapy plus ipilimumab. The DNA is TGTGCCATCAGCCCCGGGGGGCTTTTAACCTACAATGAGCAGTTCTTC. This yields the protein CAISPGGLLTYNEQFF.